This TCR beta chain was found in a study of blood T cells in healthy people across ages. Findings and limits, study-wide: Nothing was known about donor CMV status, and this possibly confounded expanded clonotype changes. Per million T cells, the diversity of TCR beta decreased roughly linearly as age advanced.

As for this clonotype: What it recognizes is unknown.

Primed by a sample-barcoded 5' primer and a J-beta primer mix, a second PCR proceeded for about 7 to 11 cycles. In TCRdb, the 5' RACE reads were re-called with MiXCR into one record per CDR3 protein. The sample contains 1.5 million to 2 million distinct CDR3 sequences, approximately 30% of which appear only once. Healthy Caucasians from Russia aged about 6 to 95 served as donors. Peripheral blood samples of roughly 10 milliliters were drawn from each donor. The source is a woman in her twenties or thirties in good health. Sequencing was performed on blood.

CDR3 protein: CAIRTETNQPQHF. The CDR3 nucleotides are TGTGCCATCCGGACGGAAACTAATCAGCCCCAGCATTTT. The J gene is TRBJ1-5, the V gene TRBV2; D remains unclear. V lost 10 bases and J lost 4, with 14 bases in between. The CDR3 has 13 residues. Germline-derived CDR1 and CDR2 are SNHLY and FYNNEI.